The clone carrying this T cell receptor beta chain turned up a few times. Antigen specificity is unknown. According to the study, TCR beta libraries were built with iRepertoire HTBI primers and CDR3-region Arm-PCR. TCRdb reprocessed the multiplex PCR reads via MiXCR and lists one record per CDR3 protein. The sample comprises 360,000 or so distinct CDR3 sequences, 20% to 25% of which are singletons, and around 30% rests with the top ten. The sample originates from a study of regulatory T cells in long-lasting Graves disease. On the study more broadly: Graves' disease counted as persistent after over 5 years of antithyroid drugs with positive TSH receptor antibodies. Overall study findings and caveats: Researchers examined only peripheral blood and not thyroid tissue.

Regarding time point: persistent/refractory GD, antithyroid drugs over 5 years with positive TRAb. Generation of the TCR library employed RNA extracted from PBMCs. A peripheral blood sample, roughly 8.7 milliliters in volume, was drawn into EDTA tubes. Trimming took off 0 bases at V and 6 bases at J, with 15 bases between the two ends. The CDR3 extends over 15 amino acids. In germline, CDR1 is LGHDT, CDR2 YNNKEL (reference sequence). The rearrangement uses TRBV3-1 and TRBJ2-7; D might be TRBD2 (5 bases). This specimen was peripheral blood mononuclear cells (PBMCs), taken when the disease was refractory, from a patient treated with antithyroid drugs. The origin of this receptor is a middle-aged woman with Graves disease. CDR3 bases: TGTGCCAGCAGCCAAGACCCCGGACTCAACAGCGAGCAGTACTTC. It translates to CASSQDPGLNSEQYF.